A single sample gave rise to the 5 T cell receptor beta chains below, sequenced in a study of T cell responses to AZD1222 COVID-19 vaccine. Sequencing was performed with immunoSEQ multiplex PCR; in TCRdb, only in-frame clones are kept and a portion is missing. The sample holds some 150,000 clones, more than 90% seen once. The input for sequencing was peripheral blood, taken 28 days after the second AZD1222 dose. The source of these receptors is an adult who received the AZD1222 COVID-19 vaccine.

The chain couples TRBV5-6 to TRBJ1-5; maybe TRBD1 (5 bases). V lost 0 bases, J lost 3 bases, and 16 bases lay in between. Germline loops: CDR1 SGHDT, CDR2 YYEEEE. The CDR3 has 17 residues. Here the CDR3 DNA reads TGTGCCAGCAGCTTGGCTCAGGGCACCGTTACCAATCAGCCCCAGCATTTT. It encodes CASSLAQGTVTNQPQHF.

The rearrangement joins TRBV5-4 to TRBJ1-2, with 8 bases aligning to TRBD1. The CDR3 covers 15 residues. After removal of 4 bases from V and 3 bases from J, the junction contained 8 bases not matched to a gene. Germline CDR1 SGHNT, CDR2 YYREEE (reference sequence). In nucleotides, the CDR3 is TGTGCCAGCAGCCTCTCAGGACAGGGCGACTATGGCTACACCTTC. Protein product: CASSLSGQGDYGYTF.

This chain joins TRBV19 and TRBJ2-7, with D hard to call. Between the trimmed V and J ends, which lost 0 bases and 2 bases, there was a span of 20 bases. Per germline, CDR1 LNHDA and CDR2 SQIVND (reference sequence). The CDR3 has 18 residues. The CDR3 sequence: CASSIDFGAAGPAYEQYF. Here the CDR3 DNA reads TGTGCCAGTAGTATAGATTTTGGCGCGGCAGGCCCAGCCTACGAGCAGTACTTC.

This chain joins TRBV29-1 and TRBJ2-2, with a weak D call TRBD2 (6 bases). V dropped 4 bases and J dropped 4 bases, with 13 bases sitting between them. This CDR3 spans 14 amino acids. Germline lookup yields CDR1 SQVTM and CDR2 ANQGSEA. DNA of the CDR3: TGCAGCGTTGCCGGGGGAATGGGCACCGGGGAGCTGTTTTTT. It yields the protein CSVAGGMGTGELFF.

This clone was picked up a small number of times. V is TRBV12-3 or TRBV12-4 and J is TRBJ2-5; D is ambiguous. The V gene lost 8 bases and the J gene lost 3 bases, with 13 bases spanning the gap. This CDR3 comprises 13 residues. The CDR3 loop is CASGRVWEETQYF. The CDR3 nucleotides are TGTGCCAGCGGCCGGGTGTGGGAAGAGACCCAGTACTTC.